This TCR beta chain is from a study of sequential checkpoint blockade in melanoma. CDR1 and CDR2 (germline): SEHNR, FQNEAQ (reference sequence). J lost 6 bases, V lost 2 bases, and 2 bases had no gene match. The CDR3 has 14 amino acids. Only a few counts were recorded for this clone. Treatment of the sample: randomized to nivolumab then ipilimumab (arm A) or the reverse (arm B). Profiling relied on immunoSEQ multiplex PCR, and the TCRdb table lists in-frame clones only, not all of them. The sample includes about 13,000 clones, 70% to 80% seen only once; the top ten take roughly 31%. Sequenced material: CD8+ T cells sorted from blood (inferred from file names), taken from a patient given nivolumab and ipilimumab in sequence. The TCR comes from a human donor with melanoma. The gene calls are TRBV7-9 and TRBJ1-4; the match to TRBD1 covers 8 bases. The CDR3 spells CASSLQGADEKLFF. DNA of the CDR3: TGTGCCAGCAGCTTACAGGGGGCCGATGAAAAACTGTTTTTT.